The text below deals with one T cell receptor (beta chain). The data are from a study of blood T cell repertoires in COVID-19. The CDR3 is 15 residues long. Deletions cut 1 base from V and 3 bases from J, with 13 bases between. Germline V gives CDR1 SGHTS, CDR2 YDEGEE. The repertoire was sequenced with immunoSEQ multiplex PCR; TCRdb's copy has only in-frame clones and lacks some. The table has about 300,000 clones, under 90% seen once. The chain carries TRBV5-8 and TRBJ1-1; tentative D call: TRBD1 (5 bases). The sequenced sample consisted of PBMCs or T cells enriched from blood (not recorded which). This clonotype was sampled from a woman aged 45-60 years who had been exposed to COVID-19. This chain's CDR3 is CASSLSGRVDTEAFF. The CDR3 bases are TGTGCCAGCAGCTTGTCGGGCAGGGTGGACACTGAAGCTTTCTTT. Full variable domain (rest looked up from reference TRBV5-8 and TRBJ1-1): EAGVTQSPTHLIKTRGQQATLRCSPISGHTSVYWYQQALGLGLQFLLWYDEGEERNRGNFPPRFSGRQFPNYSSELNVNALELEDSALYLCASSLSGRVDTEAFFGQGTRLTVV.